This passage covers 20 T cell receptor beta chains from one sample sequenced in a study of shared clonotypes between healthy human individuals. Using immunoSEQ multiplex PCR, the repertoire was profiled, and TCRdb retains in-frame clones only, with some absent. Seen here are about 1.5 million clones, 98% observed once, and the top ten hold approximately 0.44%. Sequencing used naive CD4+ T cells sorted from blood. Subset of the sample: CD45RA+ positively selected. Receptors originate from a man aged 30 to 39 in good health.

The chain couples TRBV30 to TRBJ1-4, with a tentative D call TRBD1 (6 bases). CDR3 length: 13 amino acids. Trimming removed 5 bases at V and 5 bases at J, with 12 bases between. Germline CDR1 GTSNPN, CDR2 SVGIG (reference sequence). The CDR3 nucleotides read TGTGCCTGGGCCGGGGGGCTGAATGAAAAACTGTTTTTT. It is translated as CAWAGGLNEKLFF.

The chain carries TRBV7-2 and TRBJ1-1; 7 nucleotides line up with TRBD1. CDR3 size: 13 residues. After removal of 5 bases from V and 11 bases from J, the junction contained 11 bases not matched to a gene. Germline V gene lookup returns CDR1 SGHTA and CDR2 FQGNSA. In DNA, the CDR3 is TGTGCCAGCAGCCCGCCCGACAGGGCCGGGGCTTTCTTT. Protein product: CASSPPDRAGAFF.

V gene TRBV5-1 combines with J gene TRBJ2-7, with 9 bases aligning to TRBD1. J lost 0 bases, V lost 4 bases, and 5 bases had no gene match. Per germline, CDR1 SGHRS and CDR2 YFSETQ. The CDR3 is 15 amino acids. The chain's CDR3 is CASSIGQGISYEQYF. The CDR3 coding sequence is TGCGCCAGCAGCATCGGACAGGGGATCTCCTACGAGCAGTACTTC.

The V and J genes are TRBV19 and TRBJ1-1; 7 bases fit TRBD1. The CDR3 runs 16 residues. V lost 0 bases and J lost 1; bases outside the gene matches: 5. In germline, CDR1 is LNHDA, CDR2 SQIVND (reference sequence). CDR3 DNA: TGTGCCAGTAGTATAGAAACAGGGGCGGGGAACACTGAAGCTTTCTTT. Protein: CASSIETGAGNTEAFF.

The gene calls are TRBV6-6 and TRBJ1-5; D is undetermined. CDR3 length: 16 amino acids. Trimming stripped 2 bases from V and 1 base from J, with 12 bases between. CDR1 and CDR2 (germline): MNHNY, SVGAGI (reference sequence). In DNA, the CDR3 is TGTGCCAGCAGTTACAGGGTATCGGGGAGCAATCAGCCCCAGCATTTT. It yields the protein CASSYRVSGSNQPQHF.

The V call is TRBV12-5, the J call TRBJ2-1; TRBD2 agrees at 7 bases. The CDR3 contains 16 residues. The germline CDR1 and CDR2 sequences are LGHNT and FRNRAP. With V trimmed by 4 bases and J by 3 bases, 9 bases remained unmatched. The CDR3 region is CASGSAGGSDYNEQFF. CDR3 in DNA: TGTGCTAGTGGTTCCGCGGGCGGGAGTGACTACAATGAGCAGTTCTTC.

The chain employs TRBV6-1 and TRBJ2-1, with D possibly being TRBD1 (6 bases). The germline V gene encodes CDR1 MNHNS and CDR2 SASEGT. There are 13 residues in the CDR3. V was clipped by 1 base and J by 7 bases, with 8 bases between them. CDR3 DNA: TGTGCCAGCAGTGAAGGCAGGGGTAATGAGCAGTTCTTC. Protein product: CASSEGRGNEQFF.

The rearrangement links TRBV27 to TRBJ2-1, with 10 bases that match TRBD2. The V gene end was trimmed by 10 bases and the J gene end by 6 bases; junction bases not matched to a gene: 6. Per germline, CDR1 MNHEY and CDR2 SMNVEV (reference sequence). CDR3 length: 13 residues. The CDR3 loop reads CATQLAGVNEQFF. Written as DNA, the CDR3 is TGTGCCACCCAGCTAGCGGGAGTCAATGAGCAGTTCTTC.

In regard to this clone: The sample carries other DNA sequences with the same CDR3. J is TRBJ1-5 and V is TRBV15; D might be TRBD1 (6 bases). From germline, CDR1 is LNHNV and CDR2 YYDKDF (reference sequence). Trimming pared 5 bases from V and 0 bases from J, leaving 11 bases between. This CDR3 is 15 amino acids long. CDR3 coding DNA: TGTGCCACCAGCCGCCAGGGGTATAGCAATCAGCCCCAGCATTTT. It specifies CATSRQGYSNQPQHF.

For this clone: The identical CDR3 is also encoded by other nucleotide sequences in the sample. The chain couples TRBV11-2 to TRBJ2-2; D gene unclear. The CDR3 sequence is 14 residues long. CDR1 and CDR2 from the germline V gene are SGHAT and FQNNGV. Trimming shortened V by 2 bases and J by 1 base, and 5 bases separated the two germline ends. CDR3 bases: TGTGCCAGCAGCTTAAAAGGGAACACCGGGGAGCTGTTTTTT. Translation gives CASSLKGNTGELFF. Full variable domain (outside the CDR3, taken from reference TRBV11-2 and TRBJ2-2): EAGVAQSPRYKIIEKRQSVAFWCNPISGHATLYWYQQILGQGPKLLIQFQNNGVVDDSQLPKDRFSAERLKGVDSTLKIQPAKLEDSAVYLCASSLKGNTGELFFGEGSRLTVL.

The gene calls are TRBV7-2 and TRBJ2-7, with D possibly being TRBD1 or TRBD2 (5 bases each). V was pared by 2 bases and J by 2 bases, with 7 bases between. Germline V gene lookup returns CDR1 SGHTA and CDR2 FQGNSA. This CDR3 comprises 13 residues. The DNA of the CDR3 is TGTGCCAGCAGCTTATGGGGGACCTACGAGCAGTACTTC. This codes for CASSLWGTYEQYF.

The chain links TRBV5-5 to TRBJ1-5, with D possibly being TRBD1 (6 bases). Trimming took 4 bases from V and 4 from J, leaving 12 bases between them. This CDR3 has 14 residues. Germline V CDR1 and CDR2: SGHKS, YYEKEE (reference sequence). As DNA, the CDR3 is TGTGCCAGCAGCCCAGGCAGGGGAAATCAGCCCCAGCATTTT. Protein: CASSPGRGNQPQHF.

This clone came up once. This rearrangement joins TRBV27 to TRBJ2-3; D is perhaps TRBD1 or TRBD2 (5 bases each). The germline V gene has CDR1 MNHEY and CDR2 SMNVEV (reference sequence). The CDR3 is 13 residues long. V was clipped by 0 bases and J by 9 bases, with 10 bases between them. CDR3 nucleotide sequence: TGTGCCAGCAGTTTATCGTGGGGGAACACGCAGTATTTT. This gives the protein CASSLSWGNTQYF.

The J gene is TRBJ2-3, the V gene TRBV2, with D possibly being TRBD2 (6 bases). CDR1 SNHLY and CDR2 FYNNEI come from the germline V gene. CDR3 size: 15 residues. Trimming took off 10 bases at V and 0 bases at J, with 17 bases between the two ends. CDR3 sequence reads: CATRRRGLSTDTQYF. For the CDR3, the DNA is TGTGCCACCCGAAGGCGGGGCCTTAGCACAGATACGCAGTATTTT. Full variable domain (rest looked up from reference TRBV2 and TRBJ2-3): EPEVTQTPSHQVTQMGQEVILRCVPISNHLYFYWYRQILGQKVEFLVSFYNNEISEKSEIFDDQFSVERPDGSNFTLKIRSTKLEDSAMYFCATRRRGLSTDTQYFGPGTRLTVL.

The CDR3 DNA reads TGTGCCAGCAGCACGATGGGTATAGGTCGCGATAATGAAAAACTGTTTTTT. Residues: CASSTMGIGRDNEKLFF. V usage is TRBV25-1 and J usage is TRBJ1-4; D gene ambiguous. The CDR3 is 17 amino acids. Germline V gene data show CDR1 as MGHDK and CDR2 as SYGVNS. V was trimmed by 6 bases and J by 4 bases, leaving 21 bases between them. The full variable domain, rest sourced from reference TRBV25-1 and TRBJ1-4, is EADIYQTPRYLVIGTGKKITLECSQTMGHDKMYWYQQDPGMELHLIHYSYGVNSTEKGDLSSESTVSRIRTEHFPLTLESARPSHTSQYLCASSTMGIGRDNEKLFFGSGTQLSVL.

The rearrangement joins TRBV10-3 to TRBJ2-1; D is undetermined. The CDR3 is 12 residues long. Germline lookup yields CDR1 ENHRY and CDR2 SYGVKD. Trimming removed 6 bases at V and 8 bases at J, with 11 bases between. CDR3 coding DNA: TGTGCCATCAGCGCTTTCCAAGATGAGCAGTTCTTC. This codes for CAISAFQDEQFF.

This clone appeared once. The chain employs TRBV9 and TRBJ2-2, with 8 nucleotides matching TRBD2. V trimming: 0 bases; J trimming: 6 bases; junction bases outside the gene matches: 4. The length of the CDR3 is 15 residues. Germline V gene data show CDR1 as SGDLS and CDR2 as YYNGEE. CDR3 sequence: CASSVVSGIAGELFF. CDR3 in DNA: TGTGCCAGCAGCGTAGTTAGCGGGATTGCCGGGGAGCTGTTTTTT.

This rearrangement joins TRBV5-6 to TRBJ1-5, with 9 bases lining up with TRBD1. CDR1 and CDR2 (germline): SGHDT, YYEEEE. V was pared by 2 bases and J by 4 bases, with 4 bases of the junction left unmatched. This CDR3 comprises 15 residues. The CDR3 is CASSFGTGTNQPQHF. CDR3 nucleotide sequence: TGTGCCAGCAGCTTTGGGACAGGGACAAATCAGCCCCAGCATTTT.

About this clone: Other DNA sequences of this sample code for an identical CDR3. The chain couples TRBV7-9 to TRBJ2-7; TRBD1 agrees at 7 bases. The CDR3 is 13 residues long. V was pared by 5 bases and J by 4 bases, with 5 bases of the junction left unmatched. Germline V gene lookup returns CDR1 SEHNR and CDR2 FQNEAQ (reference sequence). The chain's CDR3 is CASSADRVYEQYF. The CDR3 DNA reads TGTGCCAGCAGCGCAGACAGGGTTTACGAGCAGTACTTC.

This CDR3 is CASSKNRPGGSGNTIYF. In DNA, the CDR3 is TGTGCCAGCAGCAAGAACAGACCAGGGGGCTCTGGAAACACCATATATTTT. The chain couples TRBV21-1 to TRBJ1-3; the table assigns TRBD1, which was not confirmed against the DNA. TRBV21-1 is classified as a pseudogene. The CDR3 is made up of 17 amino acids.